Each of the 11 T cell receptor beta chains below was sequenced from the same sample in a study of cytomegalovirus exposure and HLA in healthy donors. Sequencing was performed with immunoSEQ multiplex PCR; in TCRdb, only in-frame clones are kept and a portion is missing. The table records about 400,000 clones, around 86% of them present only once. The sequenced material came from PBMCs. The receptors stem from a woman under 30 in good health and CMV-seronegative.

The genes are TRBV29-1 and TRBJ2-7; 8 bases align to TRBD2. This CDR3 contains 18 residues. Germline V gene data show CDR1 as SQVTM and CDR2 as ANQGSEA. The trim removed 2 bases at V and 0 bases at J, leaving 15 bases unmatched. CDR3 sequence reads: CSVERLGVGSGSSYEQYF. The CDR3 bases are TGCAGCGTTGAACGCTTAGGGGTTGGAAGCGGGAGCTCCTACGAGCAGTACTTC.

The chain carries TRBV28 and TRBJ2-7, with D possibly matching TRBD1 (6 bases). Trimming removed 2 bases from V and 2 bases from J, with 10 bases in between. This CDR3 is built from 14 residues. The germline gives CDR1 MDHEN, CDR2 SYDVKM. The DNA for the CDR3 is TGTGCCAGCAGTTTAGCCCGGACAGCCTACGAGCAGTACTTC. It specifies CASSLARTAYEQYF.

The chain carries TRBV4-1 and TRBJ2-3; D is perhaps TRBD2 (6 bases). The V end lost 2 bases, the J end lost 0 bases, and 12 bases lay between the germline ends. The CDR3 totals 16 residues. CDR1 is MGHRA, CDR2 YSYEKL, per germline. CDR3 protein: CASSQRAAGSTDTQYF. CDR3 bases: TGCGCCAGCAGCCAACGCGCAGCGGGCAGCACAGATACGCAGTATTTT.

V and J are TRBV5-4 and TRBJ1-2; D uncertain. The CDR3 is 17 amino acids. Trimming took off 4 bases at V and 7 bases at J, with 26 bases between the two ends. Per germline, CDR1 SGHNT and CDR2 YYREEE (reference sequence). CDR3 in DNA: TGTGCCAGCAGCCCGGGAGGCGTACAGCCAAGCCTAAGTGGCTACACCTTC. This translates into CASSPGGVQPSLSGYTF.

V gene TRBV28 combines with J gene TRBJ2-7; 7 nucleotides match TRBD2. This CDR3 contains 13 residues. Germline V gene lookup returns CDR1 MDHEN and CDR2 SYDVKM. The V gene end was trimmed by 11 bases and the J gene end by 2 bases; junction bases not matched to a gene: 9. The CDR3 loop is CAVTGTNPYEQYF. The CDR3 region has the DNA TGTGCCGTTACCGGGACTAACCCCTACGAGCAGTACTTC.

V gene TRBV30 combines with J gene TRBJ1-3; no definite D call. Germline V lookup: CDR1 GTSNPN, CDR2 SVGIG (reference sequence). The V gene lost 2 bases and the J gene lost 5 bases, with 7 bases spanning the gap. This CDR3 has 12 amino acids. Here the CDR3 DNA reads TGTGCCTGGAGTACTACGAGAAACACCATATATTTT. Translation gives CAWSTTRNTIYF.

The V gene is TRBV10-1, the J gene TRBJ1-3; D is uncertain. From germline, CDR1 is WNHNN and CDR2 SYGVQD (reference sequence). CDR3 length equals 14 residues. V was clipped by 4 bases and J by 0 bases, with 7 bases between them. The CDR3 region has the DNA TGCGCCAGCAGTGTCGGGGTCTCTGGAAACACCATATATTTT. Translated: CASSVGVSGNTIYF.

The chain links TRBV7-8 to TRBJ2-7; D is perhaps TRBD2 (5 bases). V was shortened by 1 base and J by 12 bases, with 25 bases between the two germline ends. The germline CDR1 and CDR2 sequences are SGHVS and FQNEAQ. This CDR3 is built from 16 residues. Written as DNA, the CDR3 is TGTGCCAGCAGCTTAGGGCGGACTCTTAGTCGGGGTCGTTGGTACTTC. It specifies CASSLGRTLSRGRWYF.

The chain has TRBV18 and TRBJ2-7, with D maybe TRBD2 (6 bases). Per germline, CDR1 KGHSH and CDR2 LQKENI. CDR3 size: 14 residues. Trimming shortened V by 3 bases and J by 7 bases, and 16 bases separated the two germline ends. The CDR3 nucleotides read TGTGCCAGCTCACCGGAGACGGGGGAGAGGGAGCAGTACTTC. Its translation is CASSPETGEREQYF.

This chain connects TRBV28 to TRBJ1-2; 8 bases are a match to TRBD1. This CDR3 is built from 14 residues. With V trimmed by 5 bases and J by 4 bases, 6 bases remained unmatched. Germline values: CDR1 MDHEN, CDR2 SYDVKM. The CDR3 is CASSNQGASYGYTF. The CDR3 DNA sequence: TGTGCCAGCAGTAATCAGGGGGCGAGCTATGGCTACACCTTC.

The chain carries TRBV10-3 and TRBJ2-7; D is unresolved. This CDR3 spans 15 amino acids. Trimming removed 3 bases from V and 1 base from J, with 13 bases in between. The germline CDR1 and CDR2 sequences are ENHRY and SYGVKD. DNA for the CDR3: TGTGCCATCAGTGACCCGTCCGTCAGATCCTACGAGCAGTACTTC. It codes for CAISDPSVRSYEQYF.